The 10 T cell receptor beta chains in this list originate from one sample, sequenced in a study of shared clonotypes between healthy human individuals. The repertoire was sequenced with immunoSEQ multiplex PCR; TCRdb's copy has only in-frame clones and lacks some. The sample shows 1,500,000 or so clones, around 98.5% of them seen only once. Sequencing was done on a sample of naive CD4+ T cells sorted from blood. As to subset: CD45RA+ positively selected. These receptors all stem from a man aged 25-45 years in good health.

To note about this clone: The sample holds other DNA sequences that translate to the same CDR3. The chain is built from TRBV18 and TRBJ2-7; D call uncertain. The CDR3 has 13 amino acids. V was trimmed by 0 bases and J by 0 bases, leaving 3 bases between them. The germline V gene encodes CDR1 KGHSH and CDR2 LQKENI. Here the CDR3 DNA reads TGTGCCAGCTCACCACCAAGCTCCTACGAGCAGTACTTC. It translates to CASSPPSSYEQYF.

This chain uses TRBV19 with TRBJ2-1, with 8 bases identical to TRBD2. Looked up from germline, CDR1 is LNHDA and CDR2 is SQIVND (reference sequence). V was clipped by 5 bases and J by 10 bases; unmatched bases: 4. This CDR3 has 12 residues. This CDR3 reads CASSPWTSEQFF. The CDR3 nucleotides read TGTGCCAGTAGTCCCTGGACTAGCGAGCAGTTCTTC. Using reference TRBV19 and TRBJ2-1 for the parts outside the CDR3, the full variable domain is DGGITQSPKYLFRKEGQNVTLSCEQNLNHDAMYWYRQDPGQGLRLIYYSQIVNDFQKGDIAEGYSVSREKKESFPLTVTSAQKNPTAFYLCASSPWTSEQFFGPGTRLTVL.

V is TRBV5-1 and J is TRBJ2-2; perhaps D is TRBD1 or TRBD2 (5 bases each). The V end lost 4 bases, the J end lost 4 bases, and 14 bases lay between the germline ends. The CDR3 contains 15 residues. CDR1 SGHRS and CDR2 YFSETQ come from the germline V gene. In DNA, the CDR3 is TGCGCCAGCAGCACCGGGACCCTCACCACCGGGGAGCTGTTTTTT. This sequence encodes CASSTGTLTTGELFF.

In regard to this clone: The sample contains more than one DNA sequence encoding this CDR3. The chain employs TRBV29-1 and TRBJ1-4; no clear D. The V end lost 4 bases, the J end lost 8 bases, and 5 bases lay between the germline ends. The CDR3 has 10 amino acids. CDR1 SQVTM and CDR2 ANQGSEA come from the germline V gene. The CDR3 DNA follows: TGCAGCGTTGGGACGGAAAAACTGTTTTTT. Translated, it gives CSVGTEKLFF.

J is TRBJ1-5 and V is TRBV28; no clear D. The CDR3 extends over 11 amino acids. The V gene lost 8 bases and the J gene lost 9 bases, with 11 bases spanning the gap. Germline assignment: CDR1 MDHEN and CDR2 SYDVKM. The CDR3 DNA is TGTGCCAGCGCTACCTTAGGGCCCCAGCATTTT. It encodes CASATLGPQHF.

The V call is TRBV7-3, the J call TRBJ2-7; D gene uncertain. CDR1 and CDR2 (germline): SGHTA, FQGTGA. This CDR3 spans 13 amino acids. The V gene lost 5 bases and the J gene lost 3 bases, with 11 bases spanning the gap. The CDR3 nucleotides read TGTGCCAGCAGCCAAGGGCCCAGCTACGAGCAGTACTTC. It specifies CASSQGPSYEQYF.

The rearrangement links TRBV5-6 to TRBJ2-2; TRBD2 might be the D (5 bases). V dropped 3 bases and J dropped 1 base, with 10 bases sitting between them. The germline CDR1 and CDR2 sequences are SGHDT and YYEEEE. The CDR3 covers 15 residues. In nucleotides, the CDR3 is TGTGCCAGCAGCTACGTCGGGGAGAACACCGGGGAGCTGTTTTTT. Amino acids: CASSYVGENTGELFF.

The chain uses TRBV28 and TRBJ1-5; possibly TRBD1 for D (5 bases). This CDR3 has 14 residues. Germline V CDR1 and CDR2: MDHEN, SYDVKM. Trimming took 4 bases from V and 3 from J, leaving 10 bases between them. This chain's CDR3 is CASSSPGLNQPQHF. The CDR3 DNA reads as TGTGCCAGCAGTTCCCCAGGGCTCAATCAGCCCCAGCATTTT.

The chain carries TRBV15 and TRBJ2-7; TRBD1 agrees at 9 bases. The germline gives CDR1 LNHNV, CDR2 YYDKDF (reference sequence). The CDR3 is 14 amino acids. Trimming at V came to 6 bases and at J to 2 bases, leaving 5 bases not matched to a gene. The CDR3 region has the DNA TGTGCCACCAGGGGACAGGGCGGGCCCTACGAGCAGTACTTC. Amino acid sequence: CATRGQGGPYEQYF. Drawing the rest from reference TRBV15 and TRBJ2-7, the complete variable domain is DAMVIQNPRYQVTQFGKPVTLSCSQTLNHNVMYWYQQKSSQAPKLLFHYYDKDFNNEADTPDNFQSRRPNTSFCFLDIRSPGLGDTAMYLCATRGQGGPYEQYFGPGTRLTVT.

The chain joins TRBV4-3 to TRBJ2-1, with TRBD2 identical over 15 bases. The CDR3 consists of 16 residues. Germline V CDR1 and CDR2: LGHNA, YSLEER. V gave up 4 bases and J gave up 9 bases; unmatched junction bases: 7. In DNA form, the CDR3 reads TGCGCCAGCAGCCCTTGGACTAGCGGGAGGGCCCGTGAGCAGTTCTTC. As protein: CASSPWTSGRAREQFF.